The clone carrying this T cell receptor beta chain was picked up many times. The data derive from a study of T cells in Graves' hyperthyroidism and ophthalmopathy. Across 18 months, stable Graves' hyperthyroidism was marked by no progression to ophthalmopathy. From RNA transcripts, TCR beta CDR3 regions were amplified. The TCR CDR3 was amplified in a first-round RT-PCR using the HTBI primer set. TCRdb called the multiplex PCR reads again in MiXCR, with one record for every CDR3 protein. The table has approximately 380,000 distinct CDR3 sequences, about a fifth seen once. The germline gives CDR1 DFQATT, CDR2 SNEGSKA (reference sequence). Trimming shortened V by 2 bases and J by 2 bases, and 15 bases separated the two germline ends. This CDR3 has 15 amino acids.

The rearrangement links TRBV20-1 to TRBJ1-2; possibly TRBD1 for D (6 bases). The TCR comes from a woman younger than 35 with Graves' hyperthyroidism. Sequencing was carried out using blood. CDR3 in amino acids: CSARFYREENYGYTF. The CDR3 bases are TGCAGTGCTAGATTTTACAGGGAGGAGAACTATGGCTACACCTTC.